The present T cell receptor (beta chain) was sequenced within a study of regulatory dendritic cells for organ transplantation. Overall study results and limits: Resting memory CD8+ T cells held the most alloreactive clonotypes.

Assay: immunoSEQ multiplex PCR; the TCRdb copy retains only in-frame clones and omits some. This repertoire shows about 12,000 clones, under 90% found once; its top ten account for 0.22%. CFSE-labeled sorted T cells met regulatory or mature dendritic cells for over 4 days. Germline-derived CDR1 and CDR2 are MNHEY and SMNVEV (reference sequence). The CDR3 consists of 13 residues. The V and J ends lost 5 bases and 5 bases respectively, with 9 bases between them. As concerns this clone: Its specificity is unknown.

Sequenced material: naive CD8+ T cells from blood cultured with regulatory dendritic cells. Subset of the sample: CD45RA+ naive T cells. This chain uses TRBV27 with TRBJ2-2; TRBD1 might be the D (5 bases). This sequence was found in a human donor in good health. CDR3 nucleotides: TGTGCCAGCAGTCAGGGTCTGACCGGGGAGCTGTTTTTT. This translates into CASSQGLTGELFF.